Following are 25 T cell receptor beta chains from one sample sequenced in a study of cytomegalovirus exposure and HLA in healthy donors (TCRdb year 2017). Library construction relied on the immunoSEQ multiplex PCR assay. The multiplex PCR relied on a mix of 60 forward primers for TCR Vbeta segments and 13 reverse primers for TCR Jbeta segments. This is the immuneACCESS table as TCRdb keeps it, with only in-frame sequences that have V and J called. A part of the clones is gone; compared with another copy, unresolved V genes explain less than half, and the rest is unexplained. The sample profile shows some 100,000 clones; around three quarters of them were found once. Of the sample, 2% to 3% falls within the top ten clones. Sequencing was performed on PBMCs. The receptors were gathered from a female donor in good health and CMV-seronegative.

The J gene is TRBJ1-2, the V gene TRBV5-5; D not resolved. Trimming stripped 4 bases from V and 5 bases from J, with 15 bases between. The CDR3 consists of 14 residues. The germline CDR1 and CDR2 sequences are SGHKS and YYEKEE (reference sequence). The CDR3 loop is CASSLQPGNYGYTF. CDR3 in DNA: TGTGCCAGCAGCCTACAACCCGGGAATTATGGCTACACCTTC.

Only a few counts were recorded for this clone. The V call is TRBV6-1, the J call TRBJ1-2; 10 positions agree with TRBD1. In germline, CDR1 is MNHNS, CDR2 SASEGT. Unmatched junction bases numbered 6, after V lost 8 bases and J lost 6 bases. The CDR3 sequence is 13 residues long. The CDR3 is CASDPGQGHGYTF. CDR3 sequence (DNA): TGTGCCAGCGACCCGGGACAGGGGCATGGCTACACCTTC.

The CDR3 DNA reads TGTGCCAGCAGCTTGCAGGGCCGAGCCCCAGATACGCAGTATTTT. Translating it yields CASSLQGRAPDTQYF. The rearrangement joins TRBV5-5 to TRBJ2-3, with a tentative D call TRBD1 (5 bases). The CDR3 has 15 residues. V lost 1 base and J lost 4, with 13 bases in between. Germline-derived CDR1 and CDR2 are SGHKS and YYEKEE (reference sequence).

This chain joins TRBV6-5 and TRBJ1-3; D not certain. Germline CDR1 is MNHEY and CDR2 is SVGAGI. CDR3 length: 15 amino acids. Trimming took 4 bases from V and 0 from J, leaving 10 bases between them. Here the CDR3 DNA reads TGTGCCAGCAGTTCTGAGGGCACCTCTGGAAACACCATATATTTT. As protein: CASSSEGTSGNTIYF.

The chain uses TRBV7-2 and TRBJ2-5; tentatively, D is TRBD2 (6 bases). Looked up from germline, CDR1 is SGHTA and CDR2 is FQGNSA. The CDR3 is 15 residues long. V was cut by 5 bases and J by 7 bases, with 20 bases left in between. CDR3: CASSPEGPRGWTQYF. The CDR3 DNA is TGTGCCAGCAGCCCTGAGGGTCCCCGGGGGTGGACCCAGTACTTC.

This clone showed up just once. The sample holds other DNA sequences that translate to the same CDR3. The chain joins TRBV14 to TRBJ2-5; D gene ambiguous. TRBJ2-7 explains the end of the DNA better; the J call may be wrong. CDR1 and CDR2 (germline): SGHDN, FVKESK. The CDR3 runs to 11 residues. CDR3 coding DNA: TGTGCCAGCAGCCAGAACTACGAGCAGTACTTC. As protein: CASSQNYEQYF.

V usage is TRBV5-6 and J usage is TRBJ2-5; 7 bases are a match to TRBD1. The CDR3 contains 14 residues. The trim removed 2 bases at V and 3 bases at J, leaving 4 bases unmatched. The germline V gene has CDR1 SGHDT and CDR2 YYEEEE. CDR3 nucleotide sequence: TGTGCCAGCAGCTTCGCCGGGACAGAAGAGACCCAGTACTTC. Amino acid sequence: CASSFAGTEETQYF. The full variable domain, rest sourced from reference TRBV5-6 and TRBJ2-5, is DAGVTQSPTHLIKTRGQQVTLRCSPKSGHDTVSWYQQALGQGPQFIFQYYEEEERQRGNFPDRFSGHQFPNYSSELNVNALLLGDSALYLCASSFAGTEETQYFGPGTRLLVL.

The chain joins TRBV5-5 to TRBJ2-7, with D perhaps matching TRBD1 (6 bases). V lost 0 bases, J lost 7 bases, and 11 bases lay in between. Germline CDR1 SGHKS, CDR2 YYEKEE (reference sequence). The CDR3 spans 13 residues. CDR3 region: CASSLGPRGEQYF. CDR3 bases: TGTGCCAGCAGCTTGGGACCCAGGGGAGAGCAGTACTTC.

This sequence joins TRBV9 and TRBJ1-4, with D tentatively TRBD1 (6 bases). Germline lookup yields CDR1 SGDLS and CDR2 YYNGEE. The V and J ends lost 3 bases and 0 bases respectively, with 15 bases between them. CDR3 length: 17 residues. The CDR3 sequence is CASSATGGLATNEKLFF. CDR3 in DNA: TGTGCCAGCAGCGCGACGGGGGGGCTAGCAACTAATGAAAAACTGTTTTTT.

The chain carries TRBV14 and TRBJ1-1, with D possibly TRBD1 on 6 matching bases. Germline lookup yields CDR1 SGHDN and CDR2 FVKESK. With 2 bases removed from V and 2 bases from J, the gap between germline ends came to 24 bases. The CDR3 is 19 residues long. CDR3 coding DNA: TGTGCCAGCAGCCAATTGCGGGGGTCCGGGACAAACTCAAACACTGAAGCTTTCTTT. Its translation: CASSQLRGSGTNSNTEAFF.

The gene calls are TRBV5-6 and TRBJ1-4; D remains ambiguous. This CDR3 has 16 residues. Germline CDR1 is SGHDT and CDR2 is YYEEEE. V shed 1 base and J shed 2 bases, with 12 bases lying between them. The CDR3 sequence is CASSLSRSATNEKLFF. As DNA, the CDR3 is TGTGCCAGCAGCTTGTCGAGGTCCGCGACTAATGAAAAACTGTTTTTT. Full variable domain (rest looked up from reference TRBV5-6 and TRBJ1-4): DAGVTQSPTHLIKTRGQQVTLRCSPKSGHDTVSWYQQALGQGPQFIFQYYEEEERQRGNFPDRFSGHQFPNYSSELNVNALLLGDSALYLCASSLSRSATNEKLFFGSGTQLSVL.

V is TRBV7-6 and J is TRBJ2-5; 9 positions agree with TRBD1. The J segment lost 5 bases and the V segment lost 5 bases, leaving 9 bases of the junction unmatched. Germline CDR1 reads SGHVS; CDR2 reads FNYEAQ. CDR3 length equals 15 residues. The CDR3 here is CASSKVTGGGETQYF. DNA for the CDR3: TGTGCCAGCAGCAAGGTGACAGGGGGAGGGGAGACCCAGTACTTC.

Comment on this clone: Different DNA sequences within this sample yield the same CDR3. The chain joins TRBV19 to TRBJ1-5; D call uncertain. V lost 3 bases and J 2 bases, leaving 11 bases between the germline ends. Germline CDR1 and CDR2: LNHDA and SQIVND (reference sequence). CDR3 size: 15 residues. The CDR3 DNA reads TGTGCCAGTAGTATCTTAGGAGAAGGCAATCAGCCCCAGCATTTT. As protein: CASSILGEGNQPQHF. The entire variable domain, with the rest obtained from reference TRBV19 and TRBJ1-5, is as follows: DGGITQSPKYLFRKEGQNVTLSCEQNLNHDAMYWYRQDPGQGLRLIYYSQIVNDFQKGDIAEGYSVSREKKESFPLTVTSAQKNPTAFYLCASSILGEGNQPQHFGDGTRLSIL.

The CDR3 DNA is TGCAGCGTTATAACTAGCGGGGGTGTCACCGGGGAGCTGTTTTTT. Its protein is CSVITSGGVTGELFF. V usage is TRBV29-1 and J usage is TRBJ2-2; the match to TRBD2 covers 11 bases. The V gene end was trimmed by 5 bases and the J gene end by 4 bases; junction bases not matched to a gene: 6. Germline V lookup: CDR1 SQVTM, CDR2 ANQGSEA. This CDR3 contains 15 residues.

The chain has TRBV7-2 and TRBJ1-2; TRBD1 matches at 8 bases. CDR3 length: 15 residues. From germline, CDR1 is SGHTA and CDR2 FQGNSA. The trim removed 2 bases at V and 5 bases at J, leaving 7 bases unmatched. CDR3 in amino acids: CASSLPTGVFYGYTF. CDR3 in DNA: TGTGCCAGCAGCTTACCGACAGGGGTATTTTATGGCTACACCTTC.

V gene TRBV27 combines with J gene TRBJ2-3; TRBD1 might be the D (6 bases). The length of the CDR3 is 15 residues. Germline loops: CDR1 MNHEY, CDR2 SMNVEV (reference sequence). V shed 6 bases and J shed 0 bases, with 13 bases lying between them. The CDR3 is CASSLPGQSTDTQYF. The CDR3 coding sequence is TGTGCCAGCAGCCTTCCGGGACAAAGCACAGATACGCAGTATTTT.

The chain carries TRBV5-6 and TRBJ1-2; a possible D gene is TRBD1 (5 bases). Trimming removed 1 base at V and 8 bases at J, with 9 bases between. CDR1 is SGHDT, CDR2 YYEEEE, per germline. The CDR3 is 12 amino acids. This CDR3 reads CASSLPGQGYTF. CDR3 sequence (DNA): TGTGCCAGCAGCTTGCCAGGGCAGGGCTACACCTTC.

The CDR3, as DNA: TGTGCCAGCAGCTTAATCGCAGGGGGCAATGAGCAGTTCTTC. Encoded protein: CASSLIAGGNEQFF. V is TRBV7-6 and J is TRBJ2-1, with 7 bases fitting TRBD1. Germline V gene sequence: CDR1 SGHVS, CDR2 FNYEAQ. The junction had 4 bases not matched to a gene; V was cut back by 2 bases and J by 6 bases. The CDR3 totals 14 residues.

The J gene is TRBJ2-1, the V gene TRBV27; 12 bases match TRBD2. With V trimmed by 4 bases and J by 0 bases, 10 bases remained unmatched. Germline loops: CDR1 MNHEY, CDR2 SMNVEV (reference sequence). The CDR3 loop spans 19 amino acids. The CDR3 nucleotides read TGTGCCAGCAGTTCACCGGGACTAGCGGGTCATAGCTCCTACAATGAGCAGTTCTTC. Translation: CASSSPGLAGHSSYNEQFF.

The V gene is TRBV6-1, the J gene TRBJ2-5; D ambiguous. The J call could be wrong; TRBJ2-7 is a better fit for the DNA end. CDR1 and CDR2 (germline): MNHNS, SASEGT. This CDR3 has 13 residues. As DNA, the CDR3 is TGTGCCAGCAAGCCCTCAGGCATCAACGAGCAGTACTTC. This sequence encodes CASKPSGINEQYF.

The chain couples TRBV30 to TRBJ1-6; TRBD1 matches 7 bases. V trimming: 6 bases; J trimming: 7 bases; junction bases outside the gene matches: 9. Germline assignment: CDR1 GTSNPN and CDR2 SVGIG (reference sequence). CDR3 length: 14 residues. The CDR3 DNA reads TGTGCCTGTAGATGGGACAGAGGAAATTCACCCCTCCACTTT. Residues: CACRWDRGNSPLHF.

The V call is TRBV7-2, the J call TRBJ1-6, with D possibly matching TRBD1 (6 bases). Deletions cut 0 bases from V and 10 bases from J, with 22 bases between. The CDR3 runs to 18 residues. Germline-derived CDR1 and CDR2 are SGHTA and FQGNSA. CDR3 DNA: TGTGCCAGCAGCTTAGCCGTGAGCCAAATACAGGGCGGGTCACCCCTCCACTTT. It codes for CASSLAVSQIQGGSPLHF.

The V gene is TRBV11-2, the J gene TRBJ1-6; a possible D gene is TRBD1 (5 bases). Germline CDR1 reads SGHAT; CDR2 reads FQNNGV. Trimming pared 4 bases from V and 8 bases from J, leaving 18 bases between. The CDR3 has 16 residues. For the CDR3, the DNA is TGTGCCAGCAGCTCCGAGTGGGTCAGGGATTATTCACCCCTCCACTTT. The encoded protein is CASSSEWVRDYSPLHF.

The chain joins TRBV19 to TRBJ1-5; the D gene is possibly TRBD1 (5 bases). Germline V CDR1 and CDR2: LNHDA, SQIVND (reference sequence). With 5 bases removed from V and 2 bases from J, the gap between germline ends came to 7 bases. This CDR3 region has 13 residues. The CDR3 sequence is CASSPTGNQPQHF. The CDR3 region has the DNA TGTGCCAGTAGTCCGACAGGCAATCAGCCCCAGCATTTT.

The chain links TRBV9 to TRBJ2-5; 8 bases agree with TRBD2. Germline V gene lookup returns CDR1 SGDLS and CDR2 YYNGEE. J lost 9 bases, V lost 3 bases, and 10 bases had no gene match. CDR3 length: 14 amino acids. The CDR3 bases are TGTGCCAGCAGCGCCACTAGCGGCCCGGCGGCCCAGTACTTC. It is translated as CASSATSGPAAQYF.